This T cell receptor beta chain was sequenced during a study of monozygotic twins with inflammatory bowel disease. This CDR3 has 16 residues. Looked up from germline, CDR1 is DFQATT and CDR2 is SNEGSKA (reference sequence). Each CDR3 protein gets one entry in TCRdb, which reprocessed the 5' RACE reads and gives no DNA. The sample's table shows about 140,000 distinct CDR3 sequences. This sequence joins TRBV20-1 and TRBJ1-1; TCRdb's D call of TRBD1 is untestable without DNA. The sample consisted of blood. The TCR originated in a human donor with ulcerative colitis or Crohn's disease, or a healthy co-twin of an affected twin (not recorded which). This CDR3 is CSARPPARSMNTEAFF.